This TCR beta chain was identified during a study of blood T cell repertoires in COVID-19. Across the whole study: Sources were T cells, B-cell-depleted T cells, or PBMCs; the material itself was cDNA or gDNA.

This CDR3 is built from 14 residues. The germline gives CDR1 SEHNR, CDR2 FQNEAQ (reference sequence). The germline V and J ends were trimmed by 1 base and 0 bases, with 6 bases remaining between them. Sequencing used immunoSEQ multiplex PCR; TCRdb keeps in-frame clones, though not all of them. The table includes about 73,000 clones, around 77% detected once. Sequenced: peripheral blood. The V gene is TRBV7-9, the J gene TRBJ1-1; TRBD1 might be the D (6 bases). The sequence was obtained from an older man with COVID-19, enrolled during active disease. In nucleotides, the CDR3 is TGTGCCAGCAGCTTAGGACAGGTGAACACTGAAGCTTTCTTT. Translation gives CASSLGQVNTEAFF.